The sequence of this T cell receptor beta chain was determined in a study of blood T cell repertoires in COVID-19. Overall study context: The United States, Italy and Spain were the sources of the acute and convalescent COVID-19 samples.

As processed by the authors: Amplification from reference gene primers served as the basis for estimated nucleated cell counts. Some clones are missing from TCRdb's copy, which holds only in-frame ones; the method was immunoSEQ multiplex PCR. V, J and clone size reflect that table, while D and trimming were determined from the DNA. The sample has approximately 280,000 clones, less than 85% seen once. CDR3 length: 14 amino acids. Germline CDR1 and CDR2: MNHEY and SMNVEV (reference sequence). The V and J ends lost 4 bases and 8 bases respectively, with 17 bases between them. V usage is TRBV27 and J usage is TRBJ1-2; D is perhaps TRBD1 (5 bases). This TCR derives from a human donor with COVID-19, enrolled during active disease. The donor label of this sample is uncertain. The sequencing sample was made of peripheral blood. The CDR3 nucleotides are TGTGCCAGCAGTTCCCCAGGGAGGGAGGACGGCTACACCTTC. As protein: CASSSPGREDGYTF.